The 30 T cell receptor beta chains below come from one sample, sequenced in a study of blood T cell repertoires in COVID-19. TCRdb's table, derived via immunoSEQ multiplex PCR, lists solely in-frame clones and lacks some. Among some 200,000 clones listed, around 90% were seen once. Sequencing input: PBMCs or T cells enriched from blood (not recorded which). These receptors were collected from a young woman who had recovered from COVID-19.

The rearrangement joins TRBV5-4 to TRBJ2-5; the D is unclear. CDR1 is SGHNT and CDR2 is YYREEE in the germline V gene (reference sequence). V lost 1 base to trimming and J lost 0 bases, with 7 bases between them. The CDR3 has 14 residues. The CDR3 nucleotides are TGTGCCAGCAGCTTGTTCGGGTACCAAGAGACCCAGTACTTC. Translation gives CASSLFGYQETQYF.

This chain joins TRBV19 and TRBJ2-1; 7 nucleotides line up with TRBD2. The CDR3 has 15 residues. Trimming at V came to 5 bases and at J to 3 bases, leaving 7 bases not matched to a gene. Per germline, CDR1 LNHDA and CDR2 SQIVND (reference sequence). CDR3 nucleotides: TGTGCCAGTAGTGGGGGGGACTGGGACTACAATGAGCAGTTCTTC. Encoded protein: CASSGGDWDYNEQFF.

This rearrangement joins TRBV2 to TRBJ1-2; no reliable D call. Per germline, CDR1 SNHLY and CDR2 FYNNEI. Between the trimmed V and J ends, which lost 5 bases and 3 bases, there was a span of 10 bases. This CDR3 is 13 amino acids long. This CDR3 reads CASSTGSYYGYTF. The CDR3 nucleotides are TGTGCCAGCAGTACCGGGTCCTACTATGGCTACACCTTC.

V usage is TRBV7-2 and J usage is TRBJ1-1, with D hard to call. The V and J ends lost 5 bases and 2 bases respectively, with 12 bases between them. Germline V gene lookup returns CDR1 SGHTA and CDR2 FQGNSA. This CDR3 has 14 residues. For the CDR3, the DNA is TGTGCCAGCAGCCCCGTTCCAGGTAACACTGAAGCTTTCTTT. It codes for CASSPVPGNTEAFF.

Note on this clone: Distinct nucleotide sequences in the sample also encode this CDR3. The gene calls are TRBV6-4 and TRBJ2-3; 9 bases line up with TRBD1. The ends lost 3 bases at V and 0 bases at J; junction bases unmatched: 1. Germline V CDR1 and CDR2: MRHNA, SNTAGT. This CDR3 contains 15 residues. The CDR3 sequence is CASSEGQGSTDTQYF. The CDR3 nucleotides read TGTGCCAGCAGTGAGGGACAGGGTAGCACAGATACGCAGTATTTT.

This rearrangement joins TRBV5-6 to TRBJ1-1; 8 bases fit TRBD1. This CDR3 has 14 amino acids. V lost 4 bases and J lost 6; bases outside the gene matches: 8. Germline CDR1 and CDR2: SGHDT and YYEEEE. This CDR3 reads CASSLGQGTAEAFF. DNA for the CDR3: TGTGCCAGCAGCCTTGGACAGGGTACGGCTGAAGCTTTCTTT.

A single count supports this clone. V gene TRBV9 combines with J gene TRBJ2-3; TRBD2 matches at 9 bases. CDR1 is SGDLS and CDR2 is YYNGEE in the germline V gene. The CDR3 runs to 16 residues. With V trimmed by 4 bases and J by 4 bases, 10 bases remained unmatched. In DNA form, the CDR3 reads TGTGCCAGCAGCAGGACCGGGACTAGCCTCGCAGATACGCAGTATTTT. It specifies CASSRTGTSLADTQYF.

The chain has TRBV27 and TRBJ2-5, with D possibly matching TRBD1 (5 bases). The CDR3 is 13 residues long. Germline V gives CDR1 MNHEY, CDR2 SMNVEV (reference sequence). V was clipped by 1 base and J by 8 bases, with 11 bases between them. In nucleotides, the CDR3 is TGTGCCAGCAGTTTATTTTGGGGCGATACCCAGTACTTC. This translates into CASSLFWGDTQYF.

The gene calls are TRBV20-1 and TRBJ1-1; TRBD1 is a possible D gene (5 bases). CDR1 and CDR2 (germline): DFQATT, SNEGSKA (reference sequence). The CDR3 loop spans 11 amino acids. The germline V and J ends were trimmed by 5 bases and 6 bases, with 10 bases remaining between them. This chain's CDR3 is CSAHGQAEAFF. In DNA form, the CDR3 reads TGCAGTGCTCACGGACAAGCTGAAGCTTTCTTT.

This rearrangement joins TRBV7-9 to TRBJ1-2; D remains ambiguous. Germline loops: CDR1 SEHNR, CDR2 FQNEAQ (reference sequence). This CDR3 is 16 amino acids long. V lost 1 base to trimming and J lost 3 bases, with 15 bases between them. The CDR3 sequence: CASSLEGGLGYYGYTF. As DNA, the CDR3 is TGTGCCAGCAGCTTAGAAGGAGGACTTGGTTACTATGGCTACACCTTC.

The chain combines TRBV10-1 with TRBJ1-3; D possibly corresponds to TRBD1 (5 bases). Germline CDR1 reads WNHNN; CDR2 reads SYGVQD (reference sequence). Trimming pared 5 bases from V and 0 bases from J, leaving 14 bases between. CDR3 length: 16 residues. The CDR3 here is CASSTGTRSSGNTIYF. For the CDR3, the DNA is TGCGCCAGCAGTACCGGGACTAGGAGCTCTGGAAACACCATATATTTT.

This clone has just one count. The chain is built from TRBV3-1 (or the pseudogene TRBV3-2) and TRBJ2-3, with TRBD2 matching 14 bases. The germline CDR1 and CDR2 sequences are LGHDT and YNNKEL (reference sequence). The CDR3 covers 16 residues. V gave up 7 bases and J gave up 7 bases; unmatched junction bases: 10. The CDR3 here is CASTFGLAGGVNTQYF. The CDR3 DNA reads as TGTGCCAGCACCTTCGGACTAGCGGGGGGTGTGAATACGCAGTATTTT.

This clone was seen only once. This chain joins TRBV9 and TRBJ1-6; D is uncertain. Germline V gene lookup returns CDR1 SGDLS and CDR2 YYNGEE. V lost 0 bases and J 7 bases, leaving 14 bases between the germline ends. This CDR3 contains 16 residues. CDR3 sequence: CASSVEPKPSNSPLHF. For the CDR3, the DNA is TGTGCCAGCAGCGTAGAACCTAAACCCTCAAATTCACCCCTCCACTTT.

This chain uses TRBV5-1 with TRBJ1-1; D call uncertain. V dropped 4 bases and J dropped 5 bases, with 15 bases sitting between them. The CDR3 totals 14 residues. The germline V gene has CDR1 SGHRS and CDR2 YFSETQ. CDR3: CASSPSVSGTEAFF. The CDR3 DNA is TGCGCCAGCAGCCCATCGGTGTCGGGAACTGAAGCTTTCTTT.

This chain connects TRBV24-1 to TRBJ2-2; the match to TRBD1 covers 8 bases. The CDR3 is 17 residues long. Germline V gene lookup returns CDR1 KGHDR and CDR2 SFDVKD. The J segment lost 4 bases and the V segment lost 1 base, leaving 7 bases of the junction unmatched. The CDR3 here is CATSDLKRTGPTGELFF. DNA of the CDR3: TGTGCCACCAGTGATTTAAAAAGGACAGGGCCCACCGGGGAGCTGTTTTTT.

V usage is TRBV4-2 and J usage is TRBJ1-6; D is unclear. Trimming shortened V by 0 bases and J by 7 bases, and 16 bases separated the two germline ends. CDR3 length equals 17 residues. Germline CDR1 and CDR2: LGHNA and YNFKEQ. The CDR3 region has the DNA TGTGCCAGCAGCCAAGAGCCCCCGGGAGGGAGAAATTCACCCCTCCACTTT. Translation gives CASSQEPPGGRNSPLHF.

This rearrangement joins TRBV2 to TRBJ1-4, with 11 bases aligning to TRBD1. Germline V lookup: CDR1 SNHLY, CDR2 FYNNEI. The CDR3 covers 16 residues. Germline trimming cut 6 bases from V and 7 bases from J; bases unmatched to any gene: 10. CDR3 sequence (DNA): TGTGCCAGCAGCACCGGGACAGGGGGTCCCCTTGAAAAACTGTTTTTT. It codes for CASSTGTGGPLEKLFF.

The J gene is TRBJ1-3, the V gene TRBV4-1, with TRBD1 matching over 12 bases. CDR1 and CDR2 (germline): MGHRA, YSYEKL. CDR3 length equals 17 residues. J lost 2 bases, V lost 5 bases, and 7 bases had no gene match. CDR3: CASSFPRDRGPGNTIYF. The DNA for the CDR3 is TGCGCCAGCAGCTTCCCCCGGGACAGGGGGCCTGGAAACACCATATATTTT.

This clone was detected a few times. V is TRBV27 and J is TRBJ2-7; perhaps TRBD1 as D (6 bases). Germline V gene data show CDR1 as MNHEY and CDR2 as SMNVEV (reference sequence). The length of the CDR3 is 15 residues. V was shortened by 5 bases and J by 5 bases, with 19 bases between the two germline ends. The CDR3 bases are TGTGCCAGCAGTCCGACAGGTCCCTTTATGAACGAGCAGTACTTC. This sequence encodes CASSPTGPFMNEQYF.

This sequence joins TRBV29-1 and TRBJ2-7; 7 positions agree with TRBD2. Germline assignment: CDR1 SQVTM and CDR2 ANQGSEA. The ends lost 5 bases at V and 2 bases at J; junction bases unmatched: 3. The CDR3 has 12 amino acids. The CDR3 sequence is CSVQSGAYEQYF. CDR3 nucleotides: TGCAGCGTTCAAAGCGGGGCCTACGAGCAGTACTTC.

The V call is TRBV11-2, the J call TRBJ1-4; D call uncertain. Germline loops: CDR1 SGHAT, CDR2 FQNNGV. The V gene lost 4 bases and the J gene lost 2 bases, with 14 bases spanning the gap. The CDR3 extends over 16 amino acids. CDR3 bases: TGTGCCAGCAGCTCCGCGGGTGTTGGCACTAATGAAAAACTGTTTTTT. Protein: CASSSAGVGTNEKLFF.

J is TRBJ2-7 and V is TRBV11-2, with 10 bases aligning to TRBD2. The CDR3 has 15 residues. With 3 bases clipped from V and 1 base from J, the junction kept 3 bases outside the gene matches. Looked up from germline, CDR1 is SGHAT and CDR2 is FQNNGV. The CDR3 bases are TGTGCCAGCAGCTTGGAGACTAGCGGGTCCTACGAGCAGTACTTC. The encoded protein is CASSLETSGSYEQYF.

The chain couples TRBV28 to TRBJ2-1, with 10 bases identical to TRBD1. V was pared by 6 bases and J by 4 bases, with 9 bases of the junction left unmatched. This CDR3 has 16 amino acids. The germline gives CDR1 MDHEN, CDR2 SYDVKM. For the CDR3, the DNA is TGTGCCAGCAGCATAATACCGGGACAGGGGTACAATGAGCAGTTCTTC. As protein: CASSIIPGQGYNEQFF.

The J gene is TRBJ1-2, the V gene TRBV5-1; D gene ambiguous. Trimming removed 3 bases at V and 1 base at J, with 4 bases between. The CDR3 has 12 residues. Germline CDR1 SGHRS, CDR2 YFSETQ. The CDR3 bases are TGCGCCAGCAGCTCAGATAACTATGGCTACACCTTC. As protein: CASSSDNYGYTF.

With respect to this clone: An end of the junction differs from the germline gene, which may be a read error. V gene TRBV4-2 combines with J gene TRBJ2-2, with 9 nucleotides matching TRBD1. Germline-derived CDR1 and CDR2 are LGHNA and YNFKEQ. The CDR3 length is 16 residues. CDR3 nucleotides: TGTGCCAGCAGCCTACAGACAGGGGGGAACGCCGGGGAGCTGTTTTTT. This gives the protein CASSLQTGGNAGELFF.

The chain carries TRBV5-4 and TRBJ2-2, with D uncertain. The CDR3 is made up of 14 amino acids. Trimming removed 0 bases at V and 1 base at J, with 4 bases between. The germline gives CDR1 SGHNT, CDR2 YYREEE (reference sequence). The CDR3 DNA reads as TGTGCCAGCAGCTTGGACGGGAACACCGGGGAGCTGTTTTTT. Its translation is CASSLDGNTGELFF.

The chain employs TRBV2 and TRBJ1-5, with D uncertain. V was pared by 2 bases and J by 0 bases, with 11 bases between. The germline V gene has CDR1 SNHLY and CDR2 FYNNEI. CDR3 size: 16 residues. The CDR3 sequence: CASSERREYSNQPQHF. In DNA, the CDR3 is TGTGCCAGCAGTGAACGGCGGGAGTATAGCAATCAGCCCCAGCATTTT.

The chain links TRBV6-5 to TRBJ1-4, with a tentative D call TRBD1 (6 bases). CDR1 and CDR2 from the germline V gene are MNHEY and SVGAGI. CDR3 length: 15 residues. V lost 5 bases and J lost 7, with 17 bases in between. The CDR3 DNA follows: TGTGCCAGCAGTATACAGGGAGGGCAGCCTGAAAAACTGTTTTTT. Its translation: CASSIQGGQPEKLFF.

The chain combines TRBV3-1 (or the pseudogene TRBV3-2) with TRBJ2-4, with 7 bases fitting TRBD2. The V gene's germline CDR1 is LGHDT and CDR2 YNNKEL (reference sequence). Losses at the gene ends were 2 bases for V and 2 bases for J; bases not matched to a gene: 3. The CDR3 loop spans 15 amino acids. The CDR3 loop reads CASSQIGGTKNIQYF. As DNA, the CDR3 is TGTGCCAGCAGCCAAATCGGGGGGACCAAAAACATTCAGTACTTC.

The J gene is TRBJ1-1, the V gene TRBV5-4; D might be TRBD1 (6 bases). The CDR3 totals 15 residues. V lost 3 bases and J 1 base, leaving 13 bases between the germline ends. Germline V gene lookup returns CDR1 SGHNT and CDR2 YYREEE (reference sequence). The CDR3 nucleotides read TGTGCCAGCAGCTCATGGACAGACGGGAACACTGAAGCTTTCTTT. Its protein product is CASSSWTDGNTEAFF.